This T cell receptor beta chain was captured in a study of cytomegalovirus exposure and HLA in healthy donors. Study-level findings and limits: Reportedly, a later analysis found an Asian-associated ancestry cluster had fewer N-insertions than the roughly 700-donor mean. Certain indistinguishable V segments, among them TRBV6-2 and TRBV6-3, were excluded. Highly shared variants forming one cluster were likely a sequencing artifact.

About this clone itself: Its target is unknown.

PCR primers comprised 60 Vbeta and 13 Jbeta primers. TCRdb keeps only in-frame clones here, not all; method: immunoSEQ multiplex PCR. This table has under 150,000 clones, 80% appearing once. The ends were cut back, 0 bases at V and 5 bases at J, with 14 bases in the middle. The length of the CDR3 is 15 residues. CDR1 SGHNT and CDR2 YYREEE come from the germline V gene (reference sequence). Material for sequencing was PBMCs. The chain employs TRBV5-4 and TRBJ1-1, with D possibly matching TRBD1 (6 bases). The TCR originated in a woman in her forties in good health and CMV-seronegative. The CDR3 loop is CASSLARGMRTEAFF. In DNA form, the CDR3 reads TGTGCCAGCAGCTTGGCGAGGGGGATGAGGACTGAAGCTTTCTTT.